The rows below give T cell receptor beta chains drawn from one sample of a study of blood T cell repertoires in COVID-19. The repertoire was sequenced with immunoSEQ multiplex PCR; TCRdb's copy has only in-frame clones and lacks some. The table lists roughly 88,000 clones, roughly 80% of them singletons. Sequenced sample: peripheral blood. All receptors derive from a woman aged 80 or over with active or convalescent COVID-19. Both conserved end residues are part of each CDR3. The D gene is left open where the match is weak. Size is stated for part of the rows, as once, few or many counts, or as a class when the clone is expanded.

d_gene,abundance,v_gene,j_gene,CDR3aa,CDR3nt
NA,NA,TRBV18,TRBJ2-3,CASSPMTVGSTDTQYF,TGTGCCAGCTCACCTATGACAGTAGGTAGCACAGATACGCAGTATTTT
NA,NA,TRBV4-3,TRBJ1-6,CASSQVRGNSPLHF,TGCGCCAGCAGCCAAGTCAGGGGAAATTCACCCCTCCACTTT
NA,NA,TRBV2,TRBJ1-1,CASSRDTFVIEAFF,TGTGCCAGCAGTAGGGACACCTTTGTGATTGAAGCTTTCTTT
NA,NA,TRBV6-2/TRBV6-3,TRBJ1-5,CASSYLGQTNQPQHF,TGTGCCAGCAGTTACCTGGGACAAACAAATCAGCCCCAGCATTTT
NA,NA,TRBV28,TRBJ1-1,CASSLAGAVTEAFF,TGTGCCAGCAGTTTGGCAGGGGCGGTTACTGAAGCTTTCTTT
NA,NA,TRBV9,TRBJ1-1,CASSVGGSGEAFF,TGTGCCAGCAGCGTAGGAGGGTCGGGTGAAGCTTTCTTT
TRBD1,NA,TRBV11-3,TRBJ1-1,CASSKGQGVNAEAFF,TGTGCCAGCAGCAAAGGACAGGGGGTTAACGCTGAAGCTTTCTTT
TRBD2,NA,TRBV18,TRBJ2-3,CASSFASGGLTDTQYF,TGTGCCAGCTCCTTTGCTAGCGGTGGGCTCACAGATACGCAGTATTTT
TRBD2,NA,TRBV4-3,TRBJ2-3,CASSPRRGAGAVTDTQYF,TGCGCCAGCAGCCCCAGAAGAGGAGCGGGAGCGGTCACAGATACGCAGTATTTT
TRBD2,NA,TRBV27,TRBJ2-5,CASSPRAGGQETQYF,TGTGCCAGCAGCCCACGAGCGGGGGGCCAAGAGACCCAGTACTTC
NA,NA,TRBV5-6,TRBJ2-3,CASSLTVATDTQYF,TGTGCCAGCAGCTTGACGGTAGCCACAGATACGCAGTATTTT
TRBD1,few,TRBV7-2,TRBJ1-1,CASSSTGRNTEAFF,TGTGCCAGCAGCTCGACAGGGCGGAACACTGAAGCTTTCTTT
TRBD1,NA,TRBV2,TRBJ1-2,CASSEQAGQGNYGYTF,TGTGCCAGCAGCGAACAAGCCGGACAGGGCAACTATGGCTACACCTTC
NA,NA,TRBV5-1,TRBJ2-3,CASSLEGKGRSTDTQYF,TGCGCCAGCAGCTTGGAGGGGAAGGGGAGGTCCACAGATACGCAGTATTTT
TRBD2,once,TRBV5-4,TRBJ2-3,CASSGGLAGGFDTQYF,TGTGCCAGCAGCGGGGGACTAGCGGGAGGTTTCGATACGCAGTATTTT
NA,NA,TRBV30,TRBJ2-2,CAWSPGDVELFF,TGTGCCTGGAGTCCAGGGGATGTGGAGCTGTTTTTT
TRBD2,NA,TRBV9,TRBJ2-2,CASSVAPALLAGDTGELFF,TGTGCCAGCAGCGTAGCCCCAGCGCTACTAGCGGGAGACACCGGGGAGCTGTTTTTT
NA,once,TRBV29-1,TRBJ1-1,CSVQGMGATEAFF,TGCAGCGTCCAGGGGATGGGGGCCACTGAAGCTTTCTTT
TRBD2,NA,TRBV5-6,TRBJ2-5,CASSLVSGLVETQYF,TGTGCCAGCAGCTTGGTTTCGGGACTAGTAGAGACCCAGTACTTC
TRBD1,NA,TRBV10-3,TRBJ1-4,CASGTGDEKLFF,TGTGCCAGCGGGACAGGGGATGAAAAACTGTTTTTT
TRBD1,NA,TRBV7-3,TRBJ1-6,CASSLMGQGRSPLHF,TGTGCCAGCAGCTTAATGGGACAGGGAAGATCACCCCTCCACTTT
NA,once,TRBV6-6,TRBJ1-1,CASSGNTEAFF,TGTGCCAGCAGCGGGAACACTGAAGCTTTCTTT
TRBD2,NA,TRBV9,TRBJ2-5,CASSPGLAGQETQYF,TGTGCCAGCAGCCCGGGACTAGCGGGGCAAGAGACCCAGTACTTC
NA,once,TRBV29-1,TRBJ1-1,CSVYNTEAFF,TGCAGCGTTTATAACACTGAAGCTTTCTTT
NA,NA,TRBV18,TRBJ1-4,CASSATGFENEKLFF,TGTGCCAGCTCAGCCACAGGGTTCGAAAATGAAAAACTGTTTTTT
NA,NA,TRBV28,TRBJ1-4,CASSHLSGMDEKLFF,TGTGCCAGCAGTCACCTCAGCGGGATGGATGAAAAACTGTTTTTT
NA,NA,TRBV19,TRBJ1-1,CASSIGTFYTEAFF,TGTGCCAGTAGTATTGGCACCTTCTACACTGAAGCTTTCTTT